These 26 T cell receptor beta chains share one sample of origin, sequenced in a study of CD8 T cells in ankylosing spondylitis. The antigens of these receptors remain unknown. Findings and limits, study-wide: The study identified a TCR beta motif of several highly homologous variants that appeared characteristic of ankylosing spondylitis blood.

One entry per CDR3 protein results from TCRdb running MiXCR on the 5' RACE reads. In the table there are more than 500,000 distinct CDR3 sequences, over 4% of which are singletons. The sample consisted of blood, either unsorted or a sorted T cell fraction (not recorded which). The origin of the receptors is a male donor with ankylosing spondylitis.

This clonotype was picked up many times. V is TRBV27 and J is TRBJ2-1, with 9 bases aligning to TRBD1. The CDR3 extends over 16 amino acids. V trimming: 3 bases; J trimming: 1 base; junction bases outside the gene matches: 4. CDR1 MNHEY and CDR2 SMNVEV come from the germline V gene (reference sequence). The CDR3 loop reads CASSFTDRGSYNEQFF. The CDR3 nucleotides read TGTGCCAGCAGTTTTACCGACAGGGGGTCCTACAATGAGCAGTTCTTC.

This clonotype was counted ten times or more. V and J are TRBV5-1 and TRBJ1-1, with unresolved D. V was clipped by 2 bases and J by 0 bases, with 8 bases between them. There are 14 residues in the CDR3. Germline V gene lookup returns CDR1 SGHRS and CDR2 YFSETQ. This CDR3 is CASSLSAMNTEAFF. The CDR3 DNA reads as TGCGCCAGCAGCTTATCGGCGATGAACACTGAAGCTTTCTTT.

This clonotype has at least ten counts. J is TRBJ1-2 and V is TRBV7-2, with a tentative D call TRBD1 (5 bases). V was clipped by 5 bases and J by 1 base, with 17 bases between them. The CDR3 is made up of 16 amino acids. The germline gives CDR1 SGHTA, CDR2 FQGNSA. The CDR3 is CASSGSAGDVNYGYTF. CDR3 DNA sequence: TGTGCCAGCAGCGGGTCGGCTGGGGACGTTAACTATGGCTACACCTTC.

This clonotype was seen ten or more times. The chain uses TRBV29-1 and TRBJ2-1; maybe TRBD2 (8 bases). Trimming stripped 1 base from V and 6 bases from J, with 16 bases between. CDR1 SQVTM and CDR2 ANQGSEA come from the germline V gene. CDR3 size: 15 residues. CDR3 nucleotides: TGCAGCGTTGAAGGGGACAGCGGGAGCCTCAATGAGCAGTTCTTC. It encodes CSVEGDSGSLNEQFF.

This clonotype came up many times. V is TRBV24-1 and J is TRBJ2-1; 7 bases map to TRBD2. The CDR3 loop spans 12 amino acids. V was clipped by 7 bases and J by 4 bases; unmatched bases: 0. Per germline, CDR1 KGHDR and CDR2 SFDVKD. CDR3 protein: CATSGRYNEQFF. In DNA, the CDR3 is TGTGCCACCAGCGGGAGGTACAATGAGCAGTTCTTC.

Ten or more counts support this clonotype. The chain is built from TRBV20-1 and TRBJ2-3; the D gene is possibly TRBD1 (5 bases). Germline CDR1 is DFQATT and CDR2 is SNEGSKA (reference sequence). The CDR3 has 17 amino acids. The V end lost 6 bases, the J end lost 1 base, and 23 bases lay between the germline ends. Here the CDR3 DNA reads TGCAGTGCCGCCCTCCTAAAGGGGTCAGGCCGCACAGATACGCAGTATTTT. Translating gives CSAALLKGSGRTDTQYF.

This clonotype occurred many times. This chain links TRBV12-3 or TRBV12-4 with TRBJ2-2; D not certain. The V gene lost 6 bases and the J gene lost 4 bases, with 12 bases spanning the gap. The length of the CDR3 is 14 residues. For the CDR3, the DNA is TGTGCCAGCAGCCTCCTCTTGTCCACCGGGGAGCTGTTTTTT. Translating it yields CASSLLLSTGELFF.

The genes are TRBV6-1 and TRBJ2-1; TRBD1 agrees at 8 bases. The CDR3 runs 15 residues. After removal of 6 bases from V and 4 bases from J, the junction contained 8 bases not matched to a gene. CDR1 is MNHNS, CDR2 SASEGT, per germline. CDR3 coding DNA: TGTGCCAGCAGCAAAACCAGACAGGGGTACAATGAGCAGTTCTTC. Translated: CASSKTRQGYNEQFF.

This clonotype was detected ten times or more. This chain links TRBV7-9 with TRBJ2-5, with a possible D match to TRBD2 (6 bases). The CDR3 spans 15 residues. V gave up 2 bases and J gave up 2 bases, with 12 bases separating them. CDR1 and CDR2 from the germline V gene are SEHNR and FQNEAQ (reference sequence). The chain's CDR3 is CASSLSGFIQETQYF. In DNA, the CDR3 is TGTGCCAGCAGCTTAAGCGGGTTTATACAAGAGACCCAGTACTTC. The full variable domain, in which reference TRBV7-9 and TRBJ2-5 provide the parts outside the CDR3, is DTGVSQNPRHKITKRGQNVTFRCDPISEHNRLYWYRQTLGQGPEFLTYFQNEAQLEKSRLLSDRFSAERPKGSFSTLEIQRTEQGDSAMYLCASSLSGFIQETQYFGPGTRLLVL.

Points on this clonotype: This may arise from a read error, as a much more abundant clone is one base away. This rearrangement joins TRBV5-6 to TRBJ2-1, with 9 bases that match TRBD2. This CDR3 region has 17 residues. The germline V gene has CDR1 SGHDT and CDR2 YYEEEE. Here the CDR3 DNA reads TGTGCCAGCAGCTTGGCCCATAGCGGGGGAATTTACAATGAGGAGTTCTTC. Translation gives CASSLAHSGGIYNEEFF.

This clonotype was observed many times. The chain carries TRBV28 and TRBJ1-1; D not certain. CDR3 length equals 14 residues. Germline V CDR1 and CDR2: MDHEN, SYDVKM. Trimming shortened V by 6 bases and J by 4 bases, and 15 bases separated the two germline ends. DNA of the CDR3: TGTGCCAGCAGGGTAGACGGGCAGAGCACTGAAGCTTTCTTT. Translating gives CASRVDGQSTEAFF.

This clonotype has a count of ten or more. CDR3 nucleotide sequence: TGCGCCAGCAGCCTCCCTACAGGGCGGACGAACACTGAAGCTTTCTTT. Amino acids: CASSLPTGRTNTEAFF. The J gene is TRBJ1-1, the V gene TRBV5-1, with a possible D match to TRBD1 (6 bases). Germline V gives CDR1 SGHRS, CDR2 YFSETQ. V shed 4 bases and J shed 1 base, with 17 bases lying between them. This CDR3 spans 16 amino acids.

As for this clonotype: A much larger clone lies a single base off, so this may be a read error. This chain joins TRBV7-2 and TRBJ1-2; D remains unclear. Germline V gene data show CDR1 as SGHTA and CDR2 as FQGNSA. This CDR3 has 15 residues. Trimming pared 5 bases from V and 5 bases from J, leaving 18 bases between. The DNA for the CDR3 is TGTGCCAGCAGCGTTGAAACCGGGAGAAATTATGGCTACACCTTC. It codes for CASSVETGRNYGYTF.

A few counts support this clonotype. The chain employs TRBV4-3 and TRBJ2-7, with 14 nucleotides matching TRBD2. Trimming removed 7 bases from V and 7 bases from J; junction bases left unmatched: 18. CDR1 is LGHNA and CDR2 is YSLEER in the germline V gene. This CDR3 is built from 18 residues. CDR3 DNA: TGCGCCAGCACCCCGACTAGCGGGGGGGCCGGATTGAACAATGAGCAGTACTTC. It is translated as CASTPTSGGAGLNNEQYF.

This clonotype was seen ten or more times. CDR3 bases: TGTGCCAGCAGTTACTCTCGAGACAAAGGAACCTACGAGCAGTACTTC. This gives the protein CASSYSRDKGTYEQYF. V is TRBV6-5 and J is TRBJ2-7; D call uncertain. The germline V gene encodes CDR1 MNHEY and CDR2 SVGAGI. The CDR3 extends over 16 amino acids. Trimming pared 0 bases from V and 2 bases from J, leaving 14 bases between.

This clonotype was seen ten or more times. The chain uses TRBV7-9 and TRBJ2-3; 14 positions agree with TRBD2. The junction had 5 bases not matched to a gene; V was cut back by 7 bases and J by 5 bases. From germline, CDR1 is SEHNR and CDR2 FQNEAQ (reference sequence). This CDR3 comprises 15 residues. This chain's CDR3 is CASTVGTSGRDTQYF. In DNA form, the CDR3 reads TGTGCCAGCACCGTAGGGACTAGCGGGAGAGATACGCAGTATTTT.

The chain recombines TRBV4-3 with TRBJ1-2; no definite D call. V lost 0 bases to trimming and J lost 2 bases, with 13 bases between them. CDR3 length: 16 residues. The V gene's germline CDR1 is LGHNA and CDR2 YSLEER. CDR3: CASSQDYENANYGYTF. In DNA, the CDR3 is TGCGCCAGCAGCCAAGATTACGAAAACGCGAACTATGGCTACACCTTC.

This clonotype occurred many times. This chain links TRBV7-2 with TRBJ1-3; 10 bases are a match to TRBD1. Trimming took 5 bases from V and 4 from J; bases not matched to a gene: 8. Germline CDR1 reads SGHTA; CDR2 reads FQGNSA. The CDR3 runs 16 residues. CDR3 in amino acids: CASSPWTGGRGNTIYF. In DNA form, the CDR3 reads TGTGCCAGCAGCCCCTGGACAGGGGGTCGCGGAAACACCATATATTTT.

The V call is TRBV7-2, the J call TRBJ2-3; D is possibly TRBD2 (6 bases). CDR3 length: 12 residues. Germline CDR1 is SGHTA and CDR2 is FQGNSA. Trimming took 5 bases from V and 14 from J, leaving 17 bases between them. The CDR3, as DNA: TGTGCCAGCAGCCCATGGGACTCAGTACGGTATTTT. Protein sequence: CASSPWDSVRYF.

This clonotype was detected many times. The genes are TRBV20-1 and TRBJ2-1, with 9 bases that match TRBD2. CDR3 size: 13 residues. Germline V gene sequence: CDR1 DFQATT, CDR2 SNEGSKA (reference sequence). Written as DNA, the CDR3 is TGCAGCCCCGCGGGGGGGTCCTACAATGAGCAGTTCTTC. It is translated as CSPAGGSYNEQFF.

This clonotype was observed many times. The chain couples TRBV6-1 to TRBJ2-1; D possibly matches TRBD1 or TRBD2 (6 bases each). Germline CDR1 and CDR2: MNHNS and SASEGT. V was cut by 5 bases and J by 7 bases, with 18 bases left in between. The CDR3 has 15 residues. Here the CDR3 reads CASSTSQGRRNEQFF. The CDR3 DNA sequence: TGTGCCAGCAGTACCAGCCAGGGGAGGAGGAATGAGCAGTTCTTC.

This clonotype has only a few counts. This chain connects TRBV3-1 to TRBJ1-1; D is possibly TRBD1 (5 bases). The germline CDR1 and CDR2 sequences are LGHDT and YNNKEL (reference sequence). The CDR3 has 13 residues. Trimming took 6 bases from V and 1 from J, leaving 9 bases between them. In DNA form, the CDR3 reads TGTGCCAGCAGGTGGGGGTCGAACACTGAAGCTTTCTTT. Translation: CASRWGSNTEAFF. Together with reference TRBV3-1 and TRBJ1-1, the CDR3 gives the full variable domain: DTAVSQTPKYLVTQMGNDKSIKCEQNLGHDTMYWYKQDSKKFLKIMFSYNNKELIINETVPNRFSPKSPDKAHLNLHINSLELGDSAVYFCASRWGSNTEAFFGQGTRLTVV.

This clonotype was observed at least ten times. V is TRBV4-3 and J is TRBJ1-2, with D uncertain. Germline V lookup: CDR1 LGHNA, CDR2 YSLEER. This CDR3 has 15 residues. Trimming cost V 3 bases and J 4 bases, with 15 bases left between them. The DNA for the CDR3 is TGCGCCAGCAGCCAGAGAGACGAAGGCAGCTATGGCTACACCTTC. This translates into CASSQRDEGSYGYTF.

In its sample, this clonotype was seen many times. CDR3 amino acids: CASTPSGRDNQPQHF. The CDR3 DNA sequence: TGTGCCAGCACCCCCTCGGGCAGGGACAATCAGCCCCAGCATTTT. The chain is built from TRBV28 and TRBJ1-5; D possibly corresponds to TRBD1 (5 bases). The CDR3 runs 15 residues. Trimming left V 7 bases short and J 3 bases short, with 16 bases between. CDR1 MDHEN and CDR2 SYDVKM come from the germline V gene.

This clonotype was recorded at least ten times. The chain employs TRBV29-1 and TRBJ1-3; D perhaps matches TRBD1 (5 bases). V lost 4 bases and J lost 2, with 12 bases in between. This CDR3 has 14 amino acids. Germline V gene lookup returns CDR1 SQVTM and CDR2 ANQGSEA. CDR3 amino acids: CSVAWGNTGNTIYF. The CDR3 DNA sequence: TGCAGCGTTGCTTGGGGGAACACTGGAAACACCATATATTTT.

V gene TRBV3-1 combines with J gene TRBJ1-1; 7 bases are shared with TRBD1. CDR1 and CDR2 (germline): LGHDT, YNNKEL (reference sequence). The CDR3 loop spans 18 amino acids. Losses at the gene ends were 3 bases for V and 0 bases for J; bases not matched to a gene: 13. The CDR3 is CASSHHDWDSHMNTEAFF. DNA for the CDR3: TGTGCCAGCAGCCACCACGACTGGGACAGTCACATGAACACTGAAGCTTTCTTT.